A single sample is the source of the 29 T cell receptor beta chains below, sequenced in a study (dated by TCRdb to 2015 to 2017). CD4+CD25+CD127-/low cells were isolated as Tregs. Receptors were amplified or captured by multiplex PCR. TCRdb records Ion Torrent PGM as the sequencer. In the approximately 24-patient analysis, TRBV12-4/TRBJ1-2 clonotypes were amplified using adaptor-ligated barcode primers. TCRdb applied fastp at Q25 and MiXCR to the public reads, then kept only in-frame beta chains. Each record represents a unique CDR3 protein, reported with the most common genes and DNA among its rows. The sample profile shows 750 to 1,000 distinct CDR3 sequences; roughly 2.6% of them were found once. 45% to 65% of the sample goes to the ten largest clones. Sequenced: tumor-infiltrating Tregs sorted from the breast tumor. These receptors all come from a female donor with breast cancer.

Many counts were recorded for this clonotype. This chain uses TRBV12-3 or TRBV12-4 with TRBJ1-2; D is unresolved. Trimming took off 1 base at V and 0 bases at J, with 6 bases between the two ends. The CDR3 is 14 amino acids. The CDR3 sequence is CASSLGITNYGYTF. CDR3 nucleotides: TGTGCCAGCAGTTTAGGAATCACTAACTATGGCTACACCTTC.

This clonotype is labeled as medium-sized (0.01 to 0.1%). The chain combines TRBV12-3 or TRBV12-4 with TRBJ1-2; D remains ambiguous. Deletions cut 3 bases from V and 4 bases from J, with 6 bases between. CDR3 length: 12 amino acids. DNA of the CDR3: TGTGCCAGCAGTTTGAGCAGCTATGGCTACACCTTC. Amino acids: CASSLSSYGYTF.

This clonotype is medium-sized. The chain is built from TRBV12-3 or TRBV12-4 and TRBJ1-2, with TRBD1 matching over 9 bases. The CDR3 is 15 amino acids. Trimming cost V 5 bases and J 4 bases; bases outside gene matches: 8. CDR3 loop: CASSPGQGLGYGYTF. As DNA, the CDR3 is TGTGCCAGCAGTCCCGGACAGGGGTTGGGCTATGGCTACACCTTC.

This clonotype is medium-sized in the sample. The chain joins TRBV12-3 or TRBV12-4 to TRBJ1-2, with 7 bases that match TRBD1. V shed 6 bases and J 4 bases; nucleotides not matched to a gene: 11. The CDR3 covers 15 residues. CDR3 amino acids: CASRVRWDSTYGYTF. In nucleotides, the CDR3 is TGTGCCAGCAGGGTTCGATGGGACAGTACCTATGGCTACACCTTC.

This clonotype is classed as medium-sized (0.01 to 0.1%). The chain combines TRBV12-3 or TRBV12-4 with TRBJ1-2; unclear D gene. Trimming removed 2 bases from V and 4 bases from J, with 11 bases in between. The CDR3 extends over 14 amino acids. CDR3 sequence reads: CASSLSSGPYGYTF. The CDR3 DNA sequence: TGTGCCAGCAGTTTATCGTCAGGTCCCTATGGCTACACCTTC.

This clonotype is large in the sample. The rearrangement links TRBV12-3 or TRBV12-4 to TRBJ1-2; no clear D. This CDR3 comprises 12 residues. V dropped 5 bases and J dropped 2 bases, with 6 bases sitting between them. In DNA, the CDR3 is TGTGCCAGCAGTGGAGCAAACTATGGCTACACCTTC. Its translation is CASSGANYGYTF.

This clonotype is termed medium-sized. This rearrangement joins TRBV12-3 or TRBV12-4 to TRBJ1-2; TRBD1 is a possible D gene (5 bases). V was shortened by 3 bases and J by 5 bases, with 13 bases between the two germline ends. This CDR3 comprises 14 residues. The CDR3 region is CASSLGQPLYGYTF. For the CDR3, the DNA is TGTGCCAGCAGTTTGGGGCAGCCTCTATATGGCTACACCTTC.

In its sample, this clonotype was seen many times. The chain couples TRBV12-3 or TRBV12-4 to TRBJ1-2, with 9 bases that match TRBD1. The CDR3 totals 16 residues. The J segment lost 3 bases and the V segment lost 7 bases, leaving 12 bases of the junction unmatched. DNA for the CDR3: TGTGCCAGCAACCCCGGAGCGGGACAGGGCTACTATGGCTACACCTTC. Translation: CASNPGAGQGYYGYTF.

Ten or more counts support this clonotype. V gene TRBV12-3 or TRBV12-4 combines with J gene TRBJ1-2, with 7 bases fitting TRBD1. CDR3 length equals 13 residues. V was clipped by 5 bases and J by 4 bases; unmatched bases: 4. CDR3 nucleotides: TGTGCCAGCAGTCAAGACAGGGCCTATGGCTACACCTTC. It specifies CASSQDRAYGYTF.

This clonotype was seen ten or more times. The V and J genes are TRBV12-3 or TRBV12-4 and TRBJ1-2; weak D call: TRBD1 (5 bases). The CDR3 is 12 residues long. Trimming stripped 6 bases from V and 4 bases from J, with 9 bases between. CDR3: CASRPGTYGYTF. The CDR3 DNA follows: TGTGCCAGCAGACCGGGGACCTATGGCTACACCTTC.

This clonotype was observed at least ten times. V usage is TRBV12-3 or TRBV12-4 and J usage is TRBJ1-2; D might be TRBD1 (6 bases). The V gene lost 8 bases and the J gene lost 4 bases, with 14 bases spanning the gap. This CDR3 is built from 13 residues. DNA of the CDR3: TGTGCCAGCGCACTAGGACAGCCCTATGGCTACACCTTC. It translates to CASALGQPYGYTF.

By its share, this clonotype is medium-sized. The chain employs TRBV12-3 or TRBV12-4 and TRBJ1-2, with a possible D match to TRBD1 (6 bases). V shed 6 bases and J shed 10 bases, with 21 bases lying between them. CDR3 size: 14 residues. The chain's CDR3 is CASRLTGTTTLYTF. DNA for the CDR3: TGTGCCAGCAGACTCACAGGGACGACCACCCTCTACACCTTC.

This clonotype is medium-sized (0.01 to 0.1%) by share. The rearrangement uses TRBV12-3 or TRBV12-4 and TRBJ1-2; D not certain. V was shortened by 2 bases and J by 1 base, with 8 bases between the two germline ends. This CDR3 has 14 residues. DNA of the CDR3: TGTGCCAGCAGTTTATATCTGTATAACTATGGCTACACCTTC. Translating it yields CASSLYLYNYGYTF.

This clonotype is termed large. The rearrangement uses TRBV12-3 or TRBV12-4 and TRBJ1-2; D is ambiguous. The V end lost 5 bases, the J end lost 8 bases, and 18 bases lay between the germline ends. The CDR3 consists of 14 residues. The CDR3 is CASSIRRSLIGYTF. The CDR3 DNA follows: TGTGCCAGCAGTATCCGGCGGAGTCTGATCGGCTACACCTTC.

Judged by abundance, this clonotype is medium-sized. The chain employs TRBV12-3 or TRBV12-4 and TRBJ1-2; 8 nucleotides align to TRBD1. The CDR3 spans 16 residues. V was pared by 0 bases and J by 7 bases, with 10 bases of the junction left unmatched. CDR3 residues: CASSLAGQKTGAGYTF. The CDR3 DNA reads as TGTGCCAGCAGTTTAGCGGGCCAAAAGACAGGGGCTGGCTACACCTTC.

By proportion, this clonotype is medium-sized (0.01 to 0.1%). CDR3 amino acids: CASSIDRVKGGYTF. The CDR3, as DNA: TGTGCCAGCAGTATCGACAGGGTAAAGGGTGGCTACACCTTC. The chain is built from TRBV12-3 or TRBV12-4 and TRBJ1-2; 7 bases map to TRBD1. The CDR3 consists of 14 residues. The J segment lost 7 bases and the V segment lost 5 bases, leaving 10 bases of the junction unmatched.

This clonotype rates as medium-sized. CDR3: CASSPTDRNYGYTF. CDR3 nucleotide sequence: TGTGCCAGCAGCCCCACCGACAGGAACTATGGCTACACCTTC. The gene calls are TRBV12-3 or TRBV12-4 and TRBJ1-2; maybe TRBD1 (6 bases). V was clipped by 6 bases and J by 2 bases, with 13 bases between them. This CDR3 spans 14 amino acids.

This clonotype was seen repeatedly, ten times or more. The rearrangement links TRBV12-3 or TRBV12-4 to TRBJ1-2; D unresolved. The CDR3 is made up of 13 amino acids. V lost 2 bases and J 2 bases, leaving 6 bases between the germline ends. This chain's CDR3 is CASSLRSNYGYTF. CDR3 nucleotides: TGTGCCAGCAGTTTAAGGTCAAACTATGGCTACACCTTC.

This clonotype ranks as medium-sized. V gene TRBV12-3 or TRBV12-4 combines with J gene TRBJ1-2; D is uncertain. The V gene lost 4 bases and the J gene lost 4 bases, with 7 bases spanning the gap. CDR3 length: 12 amino acids. DNA of the CDR3: TGTGCCAGCAGTTCCGGAACCTATGGCTACACCTTC. This sequence encodes CASSSGTYGYTF.

This clonotype ranks as hyperexpanded. V usage is TRBV12-3 or TRBV12-4 and J usage is TRBJ1-2; D gene uncertain. V was cut by 6 bases and J by 2 bases, with 10 bases left in between. There are 13 residues in the CDR3. This CDR3 reads CASSMDGNYGYTF. The CDR3 DNA reads TGTGCCAGCAGCATGGACGGAAACTATGGCTACACCTTC.

This clonotype was seen ten or more times. The V and J genes are TRBV12-3 or TRBV12-4 and TRBJ1-2, with D uncertain. Trimming took off 4 bases at V and 2 bases at J, with 14 bases between the two ends. CDR3 length: 15 residues. CDR3 DNA sequence: TGTGCCAGCAGTTCCCGGCTTCTGCCAAACTATGGCTACACCTTC. This codes for CASSSRLLPNYGYTF.

In its sample, this clonotype ranks as medium-sized (0.01 to 0.1%). The rearrangement links TRBV12-3 or TRBV12-4 to TRBJ1-2, with 7 positions matching TRBD1. The CDR3 consists of 12 residues. Trimming cost V 5 bases and J 5 bases; bases outside gene matches: 2. The DNA for the CDR3 is TGTGCCAGCAGTGCGACAGGGTATGGCTACACCTTC. This gives the protein CASSATGYGYTF.

This clonotype is classed as medium-sized. The chain is built from TRBV12-3 or TRBV12-4 and TRBJ1-2; 8 positions match TRBD1. The CDR3 is 14 amino acids. V dropped 3 bases and J dropped 8; count of bases not matched to a gene: 8. The CDR3 bases are TGTGCCAGCAGTTTTAGACAGGGGTTCCGCGGCTACACCTTC. Residues: CASSFRQGFRGYTF.

By share, this clonotype ranks as medium-sized. The CDR3 sequence: CASTRGRDRSIWGGYTF. The CDR3 DNA sequence: TGTGCCAGCACCCGAGGCCGGGACAGGTCGATTTGGGGCGGCTACACCTTC. The chain joins TRBV12-3 or TRBV12-4 to TRBJ1-2, with 8 bases matching TRBD1. The CDR3 runs to 17 residues. Losses at the gene ends were 7 bases for V and 8 bases for J; bases not matched to a gene: 21.

In its sample, this clonotype ranks as medium-sized. J is TRBJ1-2 and V is TRBV12-3 or TRBV12-4; 7 bases line up with TRBD1. The length of the CDR3 is 16 residues. The junction had 15 bases not matched to a gene; V was cut back by 4 bases and J by 7 bases. CDR3 amino acids: CASSSRYTTGLSGYTF. CDR3 nucleotide sequence: TGTGCCAGCAGTTCCCGATACACGACAGGGCTGAGTGGCTACACCTTC.

This clonotype is medium-sized by share. The chain is built from TRBV12-3 or TRBV12-4 and TRBJ1-2, with 7 bases aligning to TRBD1. This CDR3 has 15 amino acids. The trim removed 2 bases at V and 4 bases at J, leaving 7 bases unmatched. The CDR3 sequence is CASSLTVGTVYGYTF. In DNA form, the CDR3 reads TGTGCCAGCAGTTTAACCGTTGGGACAGTCTATGGCTACACCTTC.

This clonotype is medium-sized (0.01 to 0.1%) by share. The gene calls are TRBV12-3 or TRBV12-4 and TRBJ1-2; D not certain. CDR3 length: 11 residues. V gave up 4 bases and J gave up 7 bases, with 7 bases separating them. In DNA, the CDR3 is TGTGCCAGCAGTTGGAAGTCTGGCTACACCTTC. Its translation: CASSWKSGYTF.

Relative to its sample, this clonotype is medium-sized. The genes are TRBV12-3 or TRBV12-4 and TRBJ1-2, with D hard to call. This CDR3 contains 13 residues. Trimming removed 0 bases from V and 8 bases from J, with 10 bases in between. The CDR3 DNA reads as TGTGCCAGCAGTTTAGCGCGCTACGAGGGCTACACCTTC. It codes for CASSLARYEGYTF.

This clonotype was seen a few times. The J gene is TRBJ1-2, the V gene TRBV12-3 or TRBV12-4; possible D gene TRBD1, 6 bases. Trimming removed 2 bases from V and 3 bases from J, with 10 bases in between. The CDR3 runs 14 residues. CDR3: CASSLTGRHYGYTF. The CDR3 bases are TGTGCCAGCAGTTTAACAGGGCGGCACTATGGCTACACCTTC.